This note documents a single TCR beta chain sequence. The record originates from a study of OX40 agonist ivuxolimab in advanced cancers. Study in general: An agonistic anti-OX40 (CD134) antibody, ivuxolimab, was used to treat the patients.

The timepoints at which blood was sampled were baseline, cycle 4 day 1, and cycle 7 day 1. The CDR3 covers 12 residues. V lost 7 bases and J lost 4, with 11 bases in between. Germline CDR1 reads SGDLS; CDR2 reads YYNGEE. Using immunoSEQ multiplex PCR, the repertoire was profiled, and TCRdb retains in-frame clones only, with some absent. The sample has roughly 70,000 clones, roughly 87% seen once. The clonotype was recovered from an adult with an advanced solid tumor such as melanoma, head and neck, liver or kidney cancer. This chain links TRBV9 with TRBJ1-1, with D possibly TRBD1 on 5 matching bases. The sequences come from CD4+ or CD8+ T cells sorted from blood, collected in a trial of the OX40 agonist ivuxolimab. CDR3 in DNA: TGTGCCAGCGGGGGGGTGGGCACTGAAGCTTTCTTT. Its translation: CASGGVGTEAFF.